Listed below are T cell receptor beta chains from one sample, sequenced in a study of beta chain features in type 1 diabetes. TCRdb's copy holds only in-frame clones and misses some; the assay was immunoSEQ multiplex PCR. The table has 620,000 or so clones, around 15% seen once. Source material: naive CD4+ T cells from blood. The source is a man younger than 35 in good health. The CDR3 runs from the conserved cysteine through the conserved F or W. A D gene is named only where the DNA matches it firmly. Clone size is not always given. Where it is, it says once, few, many or a class for expanded clones.

j_call,v_call,d_call,clone_size,cdr3_aa,cdr3_nt
TRBJ2-5,TRBV7-3,.,few,CASSPQTQYF,TGTGCCAGCAGCCCTCAGACCCAGTACTTC
TRBJ2-3,TRBV18,.,.,CASSPQSISSTDTQYF,TGTGCCAGCTCACCACAGTCTATCTCGAGCACAGATACGCAGTATTTT
TRBJ1-2,TRBV2,.,.,CASTIGTPNHYGYTF,TGTGCCAGCACTATAGGGACACCAAATCACTATGGCTACACCTTC
TRBJ2-7,TRBV4-3,TRBD2,.,CASSQKGLAGVAEQYF,TGCGCCAGCAGCCAAAAGGGACTAGCGGGAGTAGCCGAGCAGTACTTC
TRBJ2-1,TRBV15,TRBD2,.,CATSRGGGGAIEQFF,TGTGCCACCAGCAGAGGTGGCGGGGGGGCCATCGAGCAGTTCTTC
TRBJ2-1,TRBV7-8,.,.,CASSLRTAAYNEQFF,TGTGCCAGCAGCTTACGGACAGCGGCCTACAATGAGCAGTTCTTC
TRBJ2-2,TRBV4-2,.,.,CASSQDRSDKYTGELFF,TGTGCCAGCAGCCAAGATAGATCGGACAAATACACCGGGGAGCTGTTTTTT
TRBJ1-1,TRBV29-1,.,few,CSVRGVLNTEAFF,TGCAGCGTGAGGGGGGTACTGAACACTGAAGCTTTCTTT
TRBJ1-2,TRBV2,.,.,CASSSGEDRIYGYTF,TGTGCCAGCAGTTCAGGAGAAGATCGGATCTATGGCTACACCTTC
TRBJ2-1,TRBV18,.,few,CASSPGAHEQFF,TGTGCCAGCTCACCAGGGGCCCATGAGCAGTTCTTC
TRBJ1-5,TRBV30,.,few,CAWSLGSNQPQHF,TGTGCCTGGAGTTTAGGTAGCAATCAGCCCCAGCATTTT
TRBJ1-1,TRBV7-9,TRBD1,few,CASGTANTEAFF,TGTGCCAGCGGGACAGCGAACACTGAAGCTTTCTTT
TRBJ1-1,TRBV28,.,few,CASSLQLGAPREAFF,TGTGCCAGCAGTTTACAGCTGGGGGCGCCCCGTGAAGCTTTCTTT
TRBJ2-3,TRBV4-1,TRBD2,.,CASSRETSGRTTDTQYF,TGCGCCAGCAGCCGAGAGACTAGCGGGAGGACCACAGATACGCAGTATTTT
TRBJ1-1,TRBV28,.,few,CASSAAGKVHEAFF,TGTGCCAGCAGTGCGGCAGGGAAGGTGCATGAAGCTTTCTTT
TRBJ1-2,TRBV19,.,few,CASSIRQSNYGYTF,TGTGCCAGTAGTATTCGACAGTCTAACTATGGCTACACCTTC
TRBJ1-1,TRBV2,TRBD1,few,CASSERGRDIEAFF,TGTGCCAGCAGTGAGAGGGGGCGCGATATTGAAGCTTTCTTT
TRBJ2-5,TRBV18,TRBD2,.,CASSPGLQETQYF,TGTGCCAGCTCACCGGGACTACAAGAGACCCAGTACTTC
TRBJ2-1,TRBV6-1,.,.,CASPRWGADNEQFF,TGTGCCAGCCCCCGCTGGGGGGCTGACAATGAGCAGTTCTTC
TRBJ2-7,TRBV9,TRBD2,.,CASSPRGAGGPHEQYF,TGTGCCAGCAGCCCCAGGGGAGCGGGAGGGCCCCACGAGCAGTACTTC
TRBJ2-5,TRBV20-1,.,.,CSASVGETQYF,TGCAGTGCTAGCGTGGGAGAGACCCAGTACTTC
TRBJ2-3,TRBV28,TRBD2,few,CASSSPGRVDTQYF,TGTGCCAGCAGTTCACCCGGGAGGGTTGATACGCAGTATTTT
TRBJ1-5,TRBV28,.,few,CASSFRGAGNQPQHF,TGTGCCAGCAGTTTTCGGGGGGCGGGCAATCAGCCCCAGCATTTT
TRBJ1-1,TRBV7-2,TRBD1,few,CASSLEQGGTEAFF,TGTGCCAGCAGCTTAGAACAGGGGGGAACTGAAGCTTTCTTT
TRBJ2-5,TRBV9,.,.,CASSEIAKGTQYF,TGTGCCAGCAGCGAGATTGCCAAGGGGACCCAGTACTTC
TRBJ1-5,TRBV9,TRBD1,.,CASSVDGTANGPQHF,TGTGCCAGCAGCGTAGATGGGACAGCAAATGGGCCCCAGCATTTT
TRBJ2-1,TRBV5-4,TRBD2,.,CASSLARLAGGSYNEQFF,TGTGCCAGCAGCTTGGCGAGACTAGCGGGAGGATCCTACAATGAGCAGTTCTTC
TRBJ2-3,TRBV13,TRBD2,few,CASRRTSGSLYTDTQYF,TGTGCCAGCCGCCGGACTAGCGGGAGCCTCTACACAGATACGCAGTATTTT
TRBJ1-2,TRBV9,.,few,CASSVGGINYGYTF,TGTGCCAGCAGCGTCGGGGGGATTAACTATGGCTACACCTTC
TRBJ1-1,TRBV25-1,.,.,CASRATGPLEAFF,TGTGCCAGCAGGGCCACAGGGCCGCTTGAAGCTTTCTTT
TRBJ1-3,TRBV9,.,.,CASSVGRDPGNTIYF,TGTGCCAGCAGCGTAGGGAGGGACCCTGGAAACACCATATATTTT
TRBJ1-2,TRBV6-5,.,.,CASSSGGGYTF,TGTGCCAGCAGCTCTGGGGGTGGCTACACCTTC
TRBJ1-3,TRBV9,TRBD1,.,CASSWTGEDSGNTIYF,TGTGCCAGCAGTTGGACAGGGGAGGACTCTGGAAACACCATATATTTT
TRBJ2-5,TRBV19,TRBD1,.,CASSRDRDLQETQYF,TGTGCCAGTAGCCGGGACAGGGACCTTCAAGAGACCCAGTACTTC
TRBJ2-1,TRBV7-9,TRBD2,few,CASRVSLAEYNEQFF,TGTGCCAGCAGGGTTTCACTAGCGGAGTACAATGAGCAGTTCTTC
TRBJ2-7,TRBV28,.,.,CATVDSLAYEQYF,TGTGCCACCGTGGACAGCTTAGCCTACGAGCAGTACTTC
TRBJ1-2,TRBV19,TRBD1,.,CASSALGQGEDYGYTF,TGTGCCAGTAGTGCGCTCGGACAGGGCGAGGACTATGGCTACACCTTC
TRBJ2-1,TRBV25-1,.,few,CASSEQTEQFF,TGTGCCAGCAGTGAACAGACTGAGCAGTTCTTC
TRBJ1-5,TRBV7-9,TRBD1,.,CASSKARTGYFQPQHF,TGTGCCAGCAGCAAAGCGAGGACAGGGTATTTTCAGCCCCAGCATTTT
TRBJ1-1,TRBV7-9,TRBD1,.,CASSEQGATEAFF,TGTGCCAGCAGTGAACAGGGGGCCACTGAAGCTTTCTTT
TRBJ1-2,TRBV5-4,.,.,CASSLSAVAYGYTF,TGTGCCAGCAGCTTGTCGGCGGTCGCCTATGGCTACACCTTC
TRBJ2-6,TRBV7-2,TRBD1,few,CASSLVGTASGANVLTF,TGTGCCAGCAGCTTAGTCGGGACAGCCTCTGGGGCCAACGTCCTGACTTTC
TRBJ2-1,TRBV5-1,.,few,CASSLGVRVSYNEQFF,TGCGCCAGCAGCTTGGGGGTCAGGGTCTCCTACAATGAGCAGTTCTTC
TRBJ2-1,TRBV18,.,.,CASHPRDTAYNEQFF,TGTGCCAGCCACCCCCGGGACACCGCCTACAATGAGCAGTTCTTC
TRBJ2-5,TRBV10-3,.,few,CAIRRQLEETQYF,TGTGCCATCCGGAGACAGTTGGAGGAGACCCAGTACTTC
TRBJ1-2,TRBV6-5,.,.,CASSYWTSGSYGYTF,TGTGCCAGCAGTTACTGGACCTCAGGGAGCTATGGCTACACCTTC
TRBJ1-4,TRBV7-9,.,few,CASKRDRSEKLFF,TGTGCCAGCAAGCGGGACCGGTCTGAAAAACTGTTTTTT
TRBJ2-5,TRBV7-2,.,.,CASSFRTQETQYF,TGTGCCAGCAGCTTCCGGACCCAAGAGACCCAGTACTTC
TRBJ2-5,TRBV7-2,TRBD2,few,CASSRSGGVQETQYF,TGTGCCAGCAGCCGGAGCGGGGGTGTCCAAGAGACCCAGTACTTC
TRBJ2-7,TRBV2,.,.,CASSKLSSYEQYF,TGTGCCAGCAGCAAGCTAAGCTCCTACGAGCAGTACTTC
TRBJ1-1,TRBV7-9,.,few,CASSPQGLNTEAFF,TGTGCCAGCAGCCCACAGGGTCTGAACACTGAAGCTTTCTTT
TRBJ2-3,TRBV9,TRBD2,.,CASSVGPAGGSTDTQYF,TGTGCCAGCAGCGTAGGCCCAGCGGGGGGAAGTACAGATACGCAGTATTTT
TRBJ1-6,TRBV7-2,.,.,CASRKGGDSPLHF,TGTGCCAGCAGAAAAGGGGGAGATTCACCCCTCCACTTT
TRBJ1-1,TRBV28,.,.,CASRSPSGQGLLYRMNTEAFF,TGTGCCAGCAGATCTCCTTCCGGGCAGGGGCTGTTATACCGAATGAACACTGAAGCTTTCTTT
TRBJ1-3,TRBV7-9,.,few,CASSKWGRQGGRNTIYF,TGTGCCAGCAGCAAGTGGGGACGGCAGGGAGGCAGAAACACCATATATTTT